The clone carrying this T cell receptor beta chain has only a few counts. The antigen remains undetermined. TCRdb independently ran MiXCR on the 5' RACE reads; one entry per CDR3 protein. The table includes 750,000 to 950,000 distinct CDR3 sequences, 9% to 15% detected once. The sample originates from a study of identical twins. Study observations and caveats: Memory repertoires lacked the insertion deficit that abundant cord blood beta clonotypes showed.

V shed 6 bases, J shed 1 base, and the junction held 6 bases outside the gene matches. The CDR3 is made up of 16 amino acids. Germline CDR1 and CDR2: KGHSH and LQKENI. A further study also used this sample, focusing on yellow fever vaccine responses in identical twins.

The sequence was collected from a woman aged 18-29 years in good health. V gene TRBV18 combines with J gene TRBJ2-3; 11 bases agree with TRBD2. The specimen was PBMCs. The CDR3 region is CASSSLLAGGTDTQYF. In DNA, the CDR3 is TGTGCCAGCTCCTCCTTACTAGCGGGAGGCACAGATACGCAGTATTTT.